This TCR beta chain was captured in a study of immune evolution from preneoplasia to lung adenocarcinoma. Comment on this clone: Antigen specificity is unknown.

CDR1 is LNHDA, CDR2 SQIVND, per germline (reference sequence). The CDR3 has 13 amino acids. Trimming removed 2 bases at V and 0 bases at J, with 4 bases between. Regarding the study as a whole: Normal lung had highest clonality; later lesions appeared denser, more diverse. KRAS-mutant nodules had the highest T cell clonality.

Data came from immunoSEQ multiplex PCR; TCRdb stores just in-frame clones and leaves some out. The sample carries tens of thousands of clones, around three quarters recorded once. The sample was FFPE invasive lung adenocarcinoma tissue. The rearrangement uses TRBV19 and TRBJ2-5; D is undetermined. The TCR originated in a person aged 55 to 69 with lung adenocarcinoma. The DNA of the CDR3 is TGTGCCAGTAGTATAAACCACCAAGAGACCCAGTACTTC. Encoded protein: CASSINHQETQYF.